This passage covers 19 T cell receptor beta chains from one sample sequenced in a study of blood T cell repertoires in COVID-19. TCRdb's table, derived via immunoSEQ multiplex PCR, lists solely in-frame clones and lacks some. Of about 200,000 clones in the sample, about 85% are singletons; the top ten hold around 4.9%. Specimen: peripheral blood. These receptors all come from a woman of 80 years or more with acute or convalescent COVID-19.

The sample holds a few counts of this clone. The V call is TRBV14, the J call TRBJ2-1; D is unclear. The CDR3 is made up of 16 amino acids. CDR1 is SGHDN, CDR2 FVKESK, per germline. V shed 0 bases and J shed 6 bases, with 15 bases lying between them. CDR3 DNA: TGTGCCAGCAGCCAAGAATCTGTCACCTACGGCAATGAGCAGTTCTTC. Its translation: CASSQESVTYGNEQFF. Using reference TRBV14 and TRBJ2-1 for the parts outside the CDR3, the full variable domain is EAGVTQFPSHSVIEKGQTVTLRCDPISGHDNLYWYRRVMGKEIKFLLHFVKESKQDESGMPNNRFLAERTGGTYSTLKVQPAELEDSGVYFCASSQESVTYGNEQFFGPGTRLTVL.

This chain links TRBV5-4 with TRBJ1-1, with D possibly being TRBD1 (6 bases). The germline V gene has CDR1 SGHNT and CDR2 YYREEE (reference sequence). The V gene lost 1 base and the J gene lost 3 bases, with 13 bases spanning the gap. This CDR3 region has 15 residues. The CDR3 DNA reads TGTGCCAGCAGCTTGAAGGTAGGGGGGGACACTGAAGCTTTCTTT. Its protein product is CASSLKVGGDTEAFF. Drawing the rest from reference TRBV5-4 and TRBJ1-1, the complete variable domain is ETGVTQSPTHLIKTRGQQVTLRCSSQSGHNTVSWYQQALGQGPQFIFQYYREEENGRGNFPPRFSGLQFPNYSSELNVNALELDDSALYLCASSLKVGGDTEAFFGQGTRLTVV.

The J gene is TRBJ1-5, the V gene TRBV12-3 or TRBV12-4; D not resolved. V dropped 5 bases and J dropped 7 bases, with 9 bases sitting between them. CDR3 size: 12 residues. The CDR3 loop reads CASSLTLQPQHF. The CDR3 nucleotides are TGTGCCAGCAGTCTGACACTCCAGCCCCAGCATTTT.

This clone was observed a handful of times. The genes are TRBV19 and TRBJ2-2, with D tentatively TRBD2 (6 bases). This CDR3 has 15 residues. Between the trimmed V and J ends, which lost 3 bases and 5 bases, there was a span of 13 bases. CDR1 is LNHDA, CDR2 SQIVND, per germline (reference sequence). The CDR3 sequence: CASSINGRGTGELFF. CDR3 sequence (DNA): TGTGCCAGTAGTATCAACGGGAGAGGGACCGGGGAGCTGTTTTTT.

CDR3 region: CASSNRGLGKETQYF. Here the CDR3 DNA reads TGTGCCAGCAGCAACCGGGGACTAGGGAAAGAGACCCAGTACTTC. This rearrangement joins TRBV6-6 to TRBJ2-5; TRBD2 matches at 8 bases. V shed 6 bases and J 3 bases; nucleotides not matched to a gene: 9. The germline gives CDR1 MNHNY, CDR2 SVGAGI (reference sequence). This CDR3 has 15 amino acids.

The gene calls are TRBV5-1 and TRBJ2-2, with 9 bases aligning to TRBD1. Germline values: CDR1 SGHRS, CDR2 YFSETQ. This CDR3 comprises 14 residues. V shed 2 bases and J 6 bases; nucleotides not matched to a gene: 2. The chain's CDR3 is CASSLRTGAGELFF. Written as DNA, the CDR3 is TGCGCCAGCAGCTTAAGGACAGGGGCCGGGGAGCTGTTTTTT. The whole variable domain, filled in from reference TRBV5-1 and TRBJ2-2, reads KAGVTQTPRYLIKTRGQQVTLSCSPISGHRSVSWYQQTPGQGLQFLFEYFSETQRNKGNFPGRFSGRQFSNSRSEMNVSTLELGDSALYLCASSLRTGAGELFFGEGSRLTVL.

V is TRBV5-1 and J is TRBJ1-2; 11 bases are shared with TRBD1. Germline assignment: CDR1 SGHRS and CDR2 YFSETQ. The V segment lost 4 bases and the J segment 4 bases; nucleotides outside the gene matches: 3. The CDR3 sequence is 14 residues long. CDR3 loop: CASSLGTGGYGYTF. CDR3 DNA: TGCGCCAGCAGCCTTGGGACAGGGGGCTATGGCTACACCTTC.

The gene calls are TRBV29-1 and TRBJ1-5; unclear D gene. Deletions cut 7 bases from V and 4 bases from J, with 23 bases between. Germline V gene lookup returns CDR1 SQVTM and CDR2 ANQGSEA. The CDR3 totals 16 residues. CDR3 amino acids: CSAAVGYLGANQPQHF. The DNA for the CDR3 is TGCAGCGCCGCGGTGGGGTACTTGGGAGCTAATCAGCCCCAGCATTTT. Filled out from reference TRBV29-1 and TRBJ1-5, the complete variable domain reads SAVISQKPSRDICQRGTSLTIQCQVDSQVTMMFWYRQQPGQSLTLIATANQGSEATYESGFVIDKFPISRPNLTFSTLTVSNMSPEDSSIYLCSAAVGYLGANQPQHFGDGTRLSIL.

This clone has only a few counts. The chain employs TRBV18 and TRBJ2-3; the match to TRBD1 covers 7 bases. The CDR3 is 16 residues long. V lost 3 bases to trimming and J lost 4 bases; unmatched junction nucleotides: 10. Looked up from germline, CDR1 is KGHSH and CDR2 is LQKENI. CDR3 loop: CASSPPNPQGADTQYF. Written as DNA, the CDR3 is TGTGCCAGCTCACCGCCAAATCCTCAGGGGGCAGATACGCAGTATTTT.

The V and J genes are TRBV7-9 and TRBJ1-5; TRBD1 matches at 7 bases. The CDR3 consists of 13 residues. V gave up 5 bases and J gave up 7 bases; unmatched junction bases: 5. Germline V gene lookup returns CDR1 SEHNR and CDR2 FQNEAQ (reference sequence). The CDR3 sequence: CASSPQGGQPQHF. CDR3 sequence (DNA): TGTGCCAGCAGCCCCCAGGGGGGACAGCCCCAGCATTTT.

The gene calls are TRBV18 and TRBJ2-3; 10 bases line up with TRBD2. After removal of 0 bases from V and 8 bases from J, the junction contained 8 bases not matched to a gene. The germline V gene encodes CDR1 KGHSH and CDR2 LQKENI. The CDR3 totals 16 residues. The CDR3, as DNA: TGTGCCAGCTCACCACCGCCTAGCGGGAGAGGAGGTACGCAGTATTTT. It codes for CASSPPPSGRGGTQYF.

The chain has TRBV11-2 and TRBJ1-4; D not certain. The CDR3 sequence is 14 residues long. CDR1 is SGHAT and CDR2 is FQNNGV in the germline V gene. The V end lost 6 bases, the J end lost 8 bases, and 16 bases lay between the germline ends. The CDR3 sequence is CASSLTGFGEKLFF. The CDR3 DNA is TGTGCCAGCAGTTTGACGGGGTTTGGGGAAAAACTGTTTTTT.

This clone was counted once. This chain uses TRBV19 with TRBJ1-2; a weak D match, TRBD1 (6 bases). CDR1 and CDR2 (germline): LNHDA, SQIVND (reference sequence). The CDR3 runs 14 residues. With 3 bases removed from V and 1 base from J, the gap between germline ends came to 9 bases. The CDR3 region is CASSISRGNYGYTF. The CDR3 DNA is TGTGCCAGTAGTATCTCCAGGGGTAACTATGGCTACACCTTC.

The V gene is TRBV13, the J gene TRBJ1-1; D is unresolved. CDR3 length: 14 residues. Germline CDR1 and CDR2: PRHDT and FYEKMQ (reference sequence). V dropped 2 bases and J dropped 0 bases, with 7 bases sitting between them. CDR3 protein: CASSLRLVNTEAFF. The CDR3 nucleotides are TGTGCCAGCAGCTTAAGATTAGTGAACACTGAAGCTTTCTTT.

The V and J genes are TRBV4-3 and TRBJ2-6; TRBD1 aligns across 8 bases. The CDR3 contains 18 residues. V dropped 0 bases and J dropped 2; count of bases not matched to a gene: 6. CDR1 LGHNA and CDR2 YSLEER come from the germline V gene. The DNA of the CDR3 is TGCGCCAGCAGCCAAGAAGACAGGGGCTCTACTGGGGCCAACGTCCTGACTTTC. Translating gives CASSQEDRGSTGANVLTF.

V is TRBV18 and J is TRBJ1-2; 11 bases are shared with TRBD1. Trimming took 10 bases from V and 10 from J; bases not matched to a gene: 14. This CDR3 is built from 14 residues. Germline-derived CDR1 and CDR2 are KGHSH and LQKENI. The CDR3, as DNA: TGTGCCACCGGAGAGGGACAGGGGGGCGTGGCCTACACCTTC. Residues: CATGEGQGGVAYTF.

The V gene is TRBV19, the J gene TRBJ2-7; 7 nucleotides agree with TRBD1. From germline, CDR1 is LNHDA and CDR2 SQIVND (reference sequence). The CDR3 is 15 residues long. Losses at the gene ends were 2 bases for V and 2 bases for J; bases not matched to a gene: 6. This CDR3 is CASSIIPGQTYEQYF. DNA for the CDR3: TGTGCCAGTAGTATAATCCCGGGACAGACCTACGAGCAGTACTTC.

The rearrangement links TRBV6-5 to TRBJ1-5; D unclear. The germline V gene encodes CDR1 MNHEY and CDR2 SVGAGI. V lost 0 bases, J lost 6 bases, and 12 bases lay in between. The CDR3 has 15 residues. Written as DNA, the CDR3 is TGTGCCAGCAGTTACTCGAGAATTACGGGTCAGCCCCAGCATTTT. It yields the protein CASSYSRITGQPQHF.

The gene calls are TRBV5-1 and TRBJ1-2, with a weak D call TRBD1 (5 bases). Germline CDR1 is SGHRS and CDR2 is YFSETQ. The V and J ends lost 5 bases and 4 bases respectively, with 18 bases between them. The CDR3 consists of 15 residues. The CDR3 reads CASSTGGGVVYGYTF. CDR3 bases: TGCGCCAGCAGTACTGGGGGAGGCGTTGTCTATGGCTACACCTTC. Full variable domain (missing parts from reference TRBV5-1 and TRBJ1-2): KAGVTQTPRYLIKTRGQQVTLSCSPISGHRSVSWYQQTPGQGLQFLFEYFSETQRNKGNFPGRFSGRQFSNSRSEMNVSTLELGDSALYLCASSTGGGVVYGYTFGSGTRLTVV.